The 25 T cell receptor beta chains reported below all come from one sample, sequenced in a study of Graves' ophthalmopathy and Graves' hyperthyroidism. Amplification from RNA transcripts yielded the TCR beta CDR3 regions. The authors performed first-round RT-PCR with HTBI primers and then a second-round multiplex PCR. TCRdb independently ran MiXCR on the multiplex PCR reads; one entry per CDR3 protein. The sample comprises about 620,000 distinct CDR3 sequences, about 20% of which are singletons, and around 6.9% rests with the top ten. The sample was peripheral blood. The receptors shown here come from a woman aged 18-29 years with stable Graves' hyperthyroidism. Some clones in this sample may be carry-over from other donors' samples.

This clonotype was counted only a few times. The CDR3 reads CASSVTGTGSGRETQYF. The CDR3 coding sequence is TGTGCCAGCAGCGTTACCGGGACAGGGTCGGGACGAGAGACCCAGTACTTC. The V call is TRBV11-1, the J call TRBJ2-5; TRBD1 agrees at 9 bases. The CDR3 loop spans 17 amino acids. The germline V gene encodes CDR1 SGHAT and CDR2 FQDESV (reference sequence). V trimming: 5 bases; J trimming: 4 bases; junction bases outside the gene matches: 14.

This clonotype showed up many times. The CDR3 protein is CASSFYPRGFGEAFF. CDR3 bases: TGTGCCAGCAGTTTTTACCCCCGAGGGTTTGGTGAAGCTTTCTTT. The chain carries TRBV12-3 or TRBV12-4 and TRBJ1-1, with D unresolved. The CDR3 totals 15 residues. V lost 3 bases, J lost 7 bases, and 18 bases lay in between.

This clonotype was detected ten times or more. The J gene is TRBJ2-7, the V gene TRBV9; perhaps TRBD2 as D (5 bases). Deletions cut 0 bases from V and 3 bases from J, with 10 bases between. CDR1 and CDR2 from the germline V gene are SGDLS and YYNGEE. The CDR3 has 14 residues. CDR3 DNA: TGTGCCAGCAGCGTAGGGACGGAGGACTACGAGCAGTACTTC. Its protein product is CASSVGTEDYEQYF.

This clonotype was seen at least ten times. This rearrangement joins TRBV15 to TRBJ1-1; 8 bases line up with TRBD1. Germline loops: CDR1 LNHNV, CDR2 YYDKDF (reference sequence). CDR3 length: 14 residues. V was clipped by 2 bases and J by 4 bases; unmatched bases: 3. The CDR3 DNA sequence: TGTGCCACCAGCAGACTCGGACAGGGCACTGAAGCTTTCTTT. It codes for CATSRLGQGTEAFF.

This clonotype was recorded many times. This chain connects TRBV11-3 to TRBJ2-5, with 13 nucleotides matching TRBD2. V was pared by 1 base and J by 4 bases, with 6 bases of the junction left unmatched. CDR3 size: 17 residues. Looked up from germline, CDR1 is SGHNT and CDR2 is YENEEA. The CDR3 loop is CASSLGTSGGAGETQYF. The CDR3, as DNA: TGTGCCAGCAGCTTAGGGACTAGCGGGGGCGCAGGAGAGACCCAGTACTTC.

The rearrangement joins TRBV6-5 to TRBJ1-1; a possible D gene is TRBD1 (6 bases). CDR1 is MNHEY, CDR2 SVGAGI, per germline. The CDR3 contains 15 residues. Trimming stripped 4 bases from V and 3 bases from J, with 15 bases between. The DNA for the CDR3 is TGTGCCAGCAGTTGGGGGGGGCACCTCGACACTGAAGCTTTCTTT. Amino acids: CASSWGGHLDTEAFF.

This clonotype was counted at least ten times. The V and J genes are TRBV6-2 or TRBV6-3 and TRBJ2-5; D is ambiguous. The CDR3 consists of 14 residues. Deletions cut 0 bases from V and 5 bases from J, with 10 bases between. Per the germline V gene, CDR1 is MNHEY and CDR2 is SVGEGT. The CDR3: CASSYSPTGETQYF. In DNA, the CDR3 is TGTGCCAGCAGTTACTCCCCGACTGGTGAGACCCAGTACTTC.

This clonotype was seen repeatedly, ten times or more. DNA for the CDR3: TGTGCCAGCAACAGGGGGTGGAACACTGAAGCTTTCTTT. This sequence encodes CASNRGWNTEAFF. V gene TRBV12-3 or TRBV12-4 combines with J gene TRBJ1-1, with 8 bases lining up with TRBD1. The V segment lost 7 bases and the J segment 1 base; nucleotides outside the gene matches: 2. The CDR3 length is 13 residues.

This rearrangement joins TRBV3-1 to TRBJ1-1; D gene uncertain. Trimming took off 4 bases at V and 2 bases at J, with 20 bases between the two ends. Germline V gene lookup returns CDR1 LGHDT and CDR2 YNNKEL (reference sequence). CDR3 length equals 17 residues. The CDR3: CASSPDGRGRRNTEAFF. The CDR3 nucleotides are TGTGCCAGCAGCCCCGATGGTCGCGGGAGGAGAAACACTGAAGCTTTCTTT. Complete variable domain (other parts from reference TRBV3-1 and TRBJ1-1): DTAVSQTPKYLVTQMGNDKSIKCEQNLGHDTMYWYKQDSKKFLKIMFSYNNKELIINETVPNRFSPKSPDKAHLNLHINSLELGDSAVYFCASSPDGRGRRNTEAFFGQGTRLTVV.

This clonotype was seen repeatedly, ten times or more. The rearrangement joins TRBV15 to TRBJ1-2, with unresolved D. The germline V gene encodes CDR1 LNHNV and CDR2 YYDKDF (reference sequence). The CDR3 extends over 12 amino acids. The ends were cut back, 4 bases at V and 3 bases at J, with 6 bases in the middle. CDR3 residues: CATSTEYYGYTF. CDR3 nucleotide sequence: TGTGCCACCAGCACTGAATACTATGGCTACACCTTC. The full variable domain, in which reference TRBV15 and TRBJ1-2 provide the parts outside the CDR3, is DAMVIQNPRYQVTQFGKPVTLSCSQTLNHNVMYWYQQKSSQAPKLLFHYYDKDFNNEADTPDNFQSRRPNTSFCFLDIRSPGLGDTAMYLCATSTEYYGYTFGSGTRLTVV.

This clonotype was detected only a few times. The genes are TRBV19 and TRBJ1-3, with a weak D call TRBD1 (6 bases). V dropped 3 bases and J dropped 0 bases, with 12 bases sitting between them. Germline values: CDR1 LNHDA, CDR2 SQIVND (reference sequence). CDR3 length: 16 residues. In DNA, the CDR3 is TGTGCCAGTAGTATCCCGGGGGCTCCCTCTGGAAACACCATATATTTT. Amino acid sequence: CASSIPGAPSGNTIYF.

The chain has TRBV24-1 and TRBJ2-4; 7 bases map to TRBD1. The germline gives CDR1 KGHDR, CDR2 SFDVKD. V was pared by 2 bases and J by 4 bases, with 7 bases of the junction left unmatched. The CDR3 has 16 residues. In nucleotides, the CDR3 is TGTGCCACCAGTGATTCGGCGACAGGGCTTAAAAACATTCAGTACTTC. This codes for CATSDSATGLKNIQYF.

This clonotype was found once. The chain couples TRBV27 to TRBJ2-7, with unresolved D. CDR1 is MNHEY and CDR2 is SMNVEV in the germline V gene (reference sequence). The CDR3 totals 14 residues. V was trimmed by 0 bases and J by 5 bases, leaving 11 bases between them. The CDR3 spells CASSLSWGGHEQYF. In DNA form, the CDR3 reads TGTGCCAGCAGTTTATCCTGGGGTGGCCACGAGCAGTACTTC.

This clonotype showed up many times. The chain employs TRBV28 and TRBJ1-5, with D unclear. Trimming took 2 bases from V and 4 from J, leaving 6 bases between them. The germline gives CDR1 MDHEN, CDR2 SYDVKM. The CDR3 is 13 residues long. For the CDR3, the DNA is TGTGCCAGCAGTTTACCCCCTAATCAGCCCCAGCATTTT. Translating it yields CASSLPPNQPQHF. Complete variable domain (other parts from reference TRBV28 and TRBJ1-5): DVKVTQSSRYLVKRTGEKVFLECVQDMDHENMFWYRQDPGLGLRLIYFSYDVKMKEKGDIPEGYSVSREKKERFSLILESASTNQTSMYLCASSLPPNQPQHFGDGTRLSIL.

This clonotype was seen repeatedly, ten times or more. The chain joins TRBV7-9 to TRBJ1-6, with D perhaps matching TRBD1 (6 bases). The CDR3 is 13 residues long. From germline, CDR1 is SEHNR and CDR2 FQNEAQ (reference sequence). Deletions cut 8 bases from V and 5 bases from J, with 10 bases between. The CDR3 DNA sequence: TGTGCCAGCTCCGGGACACATAATTCACCCCTCCACTTT. It codes for CASSGTHNSPLHF.

This sequence joins TRBV13 and TRBJ2-5; 8 bases match TRBD2. With V trimmed by 4 bases and J by 5 bases, 9 bases remained unmatched. The CDR3 runs 15 residues. Per germline, CDR1 PRHDT and CDR2 FYEKMQ (reference sequence). Here the CDR3 reads CASSSAGAGEETQYF. DNA of the CDR3: TGTGCCAGCAGCTCGGCGGGAGCGGGGGAGGAGACCCAGTACTTC.

This clonotype was seen ten or more times. The rearrangement joins TRBV20-1 to TRBJ2-7, with D perhaps TRBD2 (5 bases). This CDR3 comprises 11 residues. V lost 6 bases and J 6 bases, leaving 12 bases between the germline ends. Looked up from germline, CDR1 is DFQATT and CDR2 is SNEGSKA (reference sequence). This CDR3 reads CSATLRGEQYF. CDR3 DNA sequence: TGCAGTGCCACACTCCGGGGCGAGCAGTACTTC.

This clonotype was observed at least ten times. The chain employs TRBV20-1 and TRBJ1-5; no clear D. The CDR3 covers 13 residues. Trimming removed 5 bases from V and 0 bases from J, with 8 bases in between. Germline V gene data show CDR1 as DFQATT and CDR2 as SNEGSKA (reference sequence). DNA of the CDR3: TGCAGTGCTGGAGGAGATAGCAATCAGCCCCAGCATTTT. Protein product: CSAGGDSNQPQHF.

V usage is TRBV13 and J usage is TRBJ2-7; TRBD1 might be the D (5 bases). The CDR3 consists of 14 residues. The V and J ends lost 4 bases and 2 bases respectively, with 12 bases between them. The V gene's germline CDR1 is PRHDT and CDR2 FYEKMQ (reference sequence). The DNA of the CDR3 is TGTGCCAGCAGCTACCCAGGGTACCCCTACGAGCAGTACTTC. This encodes CASSYPGYPYEQYF.

This clonotype was counted at least ten times. This rearrangement joins TRBV20-1 to TRBJ1-1, with D maybe TRBD1 (5 bases). Trimming removed 4 bases at V and 0 bases at J, with 6 bases between. The CDR3 length is 12 residues. Germline CDR1 is DFQATT and CDR2 is SNEGSKA (reference sequence). CDR3 nucleotides: TGCAGTGCTACAGGGTTGAACACTGAAGCTTTCTTT. Translated, it gives CSATGLNTEAFF.

This clonotype was detected many times. The V and J genes are TRBV7-2 and TRBJ2-5; D may correspond to TRBD1 or TRBD2 (5 bases each). Germline loops: CDR1 SGHTA, CDR2 FQGNSA. The CDR3 runs to 17 residues. Trimming pared 4 bases from V and 5 bases from J, leaving 23 bases between. The CDR3 spells CASSSLTGTPGMETQYF. In DNA form, the CDR3 reads TGTGCCAGCAGCTCTCTAACCGGGACCCCGGGGATGGAGACCCAGTACTTC. Full variable domain (missing parts from reference TRBV7-2 and TRBJ2-5): GAGVSQSPSNKVTEKGKDVELRCDPISGHTALYWYRQSLGQGLEFLIYFQGNSAPDKSGLPSDRFSAERTGGSVSTLTIQRTQQEDSAVYLCASSSLTGTPGMETQYFGPGTRLLVL.

This clonotype has a count of ten or more. This chain uses TRBV15 with TRBJ1-5; 8 positions agree with TRBD1. The CDR3 runs to 15 residues. Germline CDR1 LNHNV, CDR2 YYDKDF (reference sequence). The junction had 5 bases not matched to a gene; V was cut back by 0 bases and J by 7 bases. In DNA, the CDR3 is TGTGCCACCAGCAGAGATCCAGGGGGCCACCAGCCCCAGCATTTT. This translates into CATSRDPGGHQPQHF. The complete variable domain, with remaining parts taken from reference TRBV15 and TRBJ1-5, reads DAMVIQNPRYQVTQFGKPVTLSCSQTLNHNVMYWYQQKSSQAPKLLFHYYDKDFNNEADTPDNFQSRRPNTSFCFLDIRSPGLGDTAMYLCATSRDPGGHQPQHFGDGTRLSIL.

CDR3 coding DNA: TGTGCCAGCAGTGTAGGCGGGAGTAGTGAGACCCAGTACTTC. Its protein is CASSVGGSSETQYF. This chain links TRBV6-1 with TRBJ2-5; 7 bases are a match to TRBD2. The germline V gene encodes CDR1 MNHNS and CDR2 SASEGT. CDR3 length: 14 residues. The trim removed 4 bases at V and 5 bases at J, leaving 7 bases unmatched.

The gene calls are TRBV7-3 and TRBJ1-1, with TRBD1 as a possible D gene (6 bases). Trimming took off 5 bases at V and 4 bases at J, with 14 bases between the two ends. CDR1 is SGHTA and CDR2 is FQGTGA in the germline V gene. The CDR3 sequence is 14 residues long. CDR3 residues: CASSAAGGPTEAFF. The DNA for the CDR3 is TGTGCCAGCAGCGCTGCGGGGGGCCCCACTGAAGCTTTCTTT.

This sequence joins TRBV3-1 and TRBJ1-1; D is uncertain. The CDR3 covers 14 residues. Germline CDR1 is LGHDT and CDR2 is YNNKEL (reference sequence). With 1 base removed from V and 6 bases from J, the gap between germline ends came to 12 bases. CDR3 DNA sequence: TGTGCCAGCAGCCAAGTTCCCGCCCGTCCTGAAGCTTTCTTT. This translates into CASSQVPARPEAFF. The variable domain in full, completed from reference TRBV3-1 and TRBJ1-1, reads DTAVSQTPKYLVTQMGNDKSIKCEQNLGHDTMYWYKQDSKKFLKIMFSYNNKELIINETVPNRFSPKSPDKAHLNLHINSLELGDSAVYFCASSQVPARPEAFFGQGTRLTVV.